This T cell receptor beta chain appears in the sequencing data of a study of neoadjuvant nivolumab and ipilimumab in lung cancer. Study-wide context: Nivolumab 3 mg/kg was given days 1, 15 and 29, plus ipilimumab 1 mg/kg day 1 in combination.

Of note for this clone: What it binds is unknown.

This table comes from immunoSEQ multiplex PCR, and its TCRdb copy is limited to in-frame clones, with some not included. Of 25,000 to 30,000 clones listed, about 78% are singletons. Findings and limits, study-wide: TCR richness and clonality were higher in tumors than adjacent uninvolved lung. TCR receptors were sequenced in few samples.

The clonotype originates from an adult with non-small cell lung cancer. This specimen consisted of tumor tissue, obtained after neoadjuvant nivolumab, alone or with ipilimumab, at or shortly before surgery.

CDR3 nucleotide sequence: TGCGCCAGCAGCCAAGATTGGCGGCGGGGGCAAGAGACCCAGTACTTC. This codes for CASSQDWRRGQETQYF. The chain combines TRBV4-3 with TRBJ2-5; TRBD2 matches at 7 bases. Unmatched junction bases numbered 6, after V lost 0 bases and J lost 2 bases. Germline CDR1 LGHNA, CDR2 YSLEER. CDR3 size: 16 residues.